This T cell receptor beta chain was profiled in a study of cytomegalovirus exposure and HLA in healthy donors. As for the donors, each was a healthy bone marrow donor. Amplification used 60 Vbeta primers and 13 Jbeta primers. Repertoires were generated with immunoSEQ multiplex PCR, while TCRdb's copy carries only in-frame clones and drops some. The repertoire consists of roughly 200,000 clones, with roughly 8.7% occurring once and the leading ten covering approximately 1.3%. This TCR was sampled from a woman between 25 and 40 years old in good health and CMV-seropositive. Sequenced sample: PBMCs.

This CDR3 reads CASSTPDRGRNYGYTF. CDR3 in DNA: TGTGCCAGTAGTACCCCCGACAGGGGGAGAAACTATGGCTACACCTTC. V usage is TRBV19 and J usage is TRBJ1-2, with 9 bases aligning to TRBD1. The CDR3 extends over 16 amino acids. V was clipped by 4 bases and J by 2 bases; unmatched bases: 8. Germline V gene lookup returns CDR1 LNHDA and CDR2 SQIVND (reference sequence).